This section outlines one T cell receptor (beta chain) sequence together with its context. Its antigen is currently not known. Base qualities were left out, and no much larger clone turns up one base away. This sample stems from a study of control samples from healthy donors and cancer patients (TCRdb year 2020). Library method: the immunoSEQ multiplex PCR assay. In its TCRdb copy, this immuneACCESS table keeps in-frame sequences only and misses some clones. Where compared with another copy, unresolved V genes explain less than half of these, and the others have no known cause. In this sample the table shows about 140,000 clones, 94% of which occur a single time. The biggest ten clones account for around 13% of the sample. The CDR3 measures 13 amino acids from cysteine to phenylalanine. Solely the CDR3 DNA is kept, with 39 bases framed from the first base. CDR1 and CDR2, per the germline V gene (reference sequence), are MNHEY and SMNVEV. Trimming takes 7 bases off V and 11 bases off J; junction bases not matched to a gene: 10.

The material sequenced was blood. This clonotype was obtained from a middle-aged man in good health. The chain links TRBV27 with TRBJ2-7; 11 middle bases align to TRBD2. The CDR3 amino acid sequence is: CASMLLAGGREYF. The sequence in DNA is TGTGCCAGCATGTTGCTAGCGGGGGGTAGGGAGTACTTC.